This is a list of T cell receptor beta chains from one sample in a study of cytomegalovirus exposure and HLA in healthy donors. Assay used: immunoSEQ multiplex PCR; TCRdb lists only in-frame clones, some missing. This table has roughly 36,000 clones, roughly 74% appearing once. The sequenced material came from PBMCs. The source of these receptors is a man aged 25-45 years in good health and CMV-seronegative. CDR3s include the opening cysteine and the closing phenylalanine or tryptophan. The D gene is left open where the match is weak. Expanded clones are given a class, and other clones once, few, many or no size at all.

abundance: NA; d_gene: NA; v_gene: TRBV7-9; j_gene: TRBJ2-3; CDR3nt: TGTGCCAGCAGCTTACTAGCCGTCGCAGATACGCAGTATTTT; CDR3aa: CASSLLAVADTQYF
abundance: NA; d_gene: NA; v_gene: TRBV29-1; j_gene: TRBJ2-7; CDR3nt: TGCAGCGCCGGGGCAGGGGTGGTCTACGAGCAGTACTTC; CDR3aa: CSAGAGVVYEQYF
abundance: NA; d_gene: NA; v_gene: TRBV18; j_gene: TRBJ1-1; CDR3nt: TGTGCCAGCTCACCGAGCTTGAACACTGAAGCTTTCTTT; CDR3aa: CASSPSLNTEAFF
abundance: NA; d_gene: NA; v_gene: TRBV6-6; j_gene: TRBJ2-7; CDR3nt: TGTGCCAGCAGTCCCGGACTACTAGACGAGCAGTACTTC; CDR3aa: CASSPGLLDEQYF
abundance: NA; d_gene: NA; v_gene: TRBV28; j_gene: TRBJ1-2; CDR3nt: TGTGCCAGCAGTGGGACACGGGCCTCTGACTATGGCTACACCTTC; CDR3aa: CASSGTRASDYGYTF
abundance: NA; d_gene: NA; v_gene: TRBV6-1; j_gene: TRBJ1-5; CDR3nt: TGTGCCAGCAGCCCAAGGGAGGATAGCAATCAGCCCCAGCATTTT; CDR3aa: CASSPREDSNQPQHF
abundance: NA; d_gene: TRBD2; v_gene: TRBV6-1; j_gene: TRBJ2-3; CDR3nt: TGTGCCAGCACGGGGGGAAACACAGATACGCAGTATTTT; CDR3aa: CASTGGNTDTQYF
abundance: NA; d_gene: TRBD1; v_gene: TRBV5-1; j_gene: TRBJ2-3; CDR3nt: TGCGCCAGCAGCTTGACAGGGGATCAGGCAGATACGCAGTATTTT; CDR3aa: CASSLTGDQADTQYF
abundance: NA; d_gene: TRBD2; v_gene: TRBV9; j_gene: TRBJ2-1; CDR3nt: TGTGCCAGCAGCAGGACTAGCGGGAGCTCCTACAATGAGCAGTTCTTC; CDR3aa: CASSRTSGSSYNEQFF
abundance: few; d_gene: NA; v_gene: TRBV15; j_gene: TRBJ1-3; CDR3nt: TGTGCCACCAGCAGAGATAGGGGGACACTAACCGTAACTGGAAACACCATATATTTT; CDR3aa: CATSRDRGTLTVTGNTIYF
abundance: NA; d_gene: NA; v_gene: TRBV27; j_gene: TRBJ1-2; CDR3nt: TGTGCCAGCTTCGATTACGGGTCTTATGGCTACACCTTC; CDR3aa: CASFDYGSYGYTF
abundance: once; d_gene: TRBD2; v_gene: TRBV7-3; j_gene: TRBJ2-2; CDR3nt: TGTGCCAGCAGCGCCCAGCGGGAGCGGCCTGCCGGGGAGCTGTTTTTT; CDR3aa: CASSAQRERPAGELFF
abundance: few; d_gene: TRBD1; v_gene: TRBV6-5; j_gene: TRBJ1-4; CDR3nt: TGTGCCAGCAGCCCCGGGACAGGGGGCAATGAAAAACTGTTTTTT; CDR3aa: CASSPGTGGNEKLFF
abundance: NA; d_gene: NA; v_gene: TRBV28; j_gene: TRBJ2-7; CDR3nt: TGTGCCAGCAGCCGTTTATGGCCGGGAGCAGGATCGAACCCTTTCTACGAGCAGTACTTC; CDR3aa: CASSRLWPGAGSNPFYEQYF
abundance: NA; d_gene: TRBD1; v_gene: TRBV6-1; j_gene: TRBJ1-5; CDR3nt: TGTGCCAGCAGTACGCCGACAGGGAGGAATCAGCCCCAGCATTTT; CDR3aa: CASSTPTGRNQPQHF